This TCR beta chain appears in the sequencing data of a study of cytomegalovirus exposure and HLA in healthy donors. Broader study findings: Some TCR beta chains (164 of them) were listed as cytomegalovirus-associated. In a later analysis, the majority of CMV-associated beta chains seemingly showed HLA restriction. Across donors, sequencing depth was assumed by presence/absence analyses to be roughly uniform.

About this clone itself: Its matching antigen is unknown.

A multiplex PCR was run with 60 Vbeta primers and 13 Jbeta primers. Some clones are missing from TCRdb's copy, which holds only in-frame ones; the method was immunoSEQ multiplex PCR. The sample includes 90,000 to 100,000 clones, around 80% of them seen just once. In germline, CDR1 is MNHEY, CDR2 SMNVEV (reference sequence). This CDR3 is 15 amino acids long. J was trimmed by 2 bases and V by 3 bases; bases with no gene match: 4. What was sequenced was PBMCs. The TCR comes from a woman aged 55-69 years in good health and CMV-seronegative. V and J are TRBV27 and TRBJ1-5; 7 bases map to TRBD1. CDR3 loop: CASSLVGGGNQPQHF. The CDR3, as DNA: TGTGCCAGCAGTTTGGTAGGGGGCGGCAATCAGCCCCAGCATTTT.